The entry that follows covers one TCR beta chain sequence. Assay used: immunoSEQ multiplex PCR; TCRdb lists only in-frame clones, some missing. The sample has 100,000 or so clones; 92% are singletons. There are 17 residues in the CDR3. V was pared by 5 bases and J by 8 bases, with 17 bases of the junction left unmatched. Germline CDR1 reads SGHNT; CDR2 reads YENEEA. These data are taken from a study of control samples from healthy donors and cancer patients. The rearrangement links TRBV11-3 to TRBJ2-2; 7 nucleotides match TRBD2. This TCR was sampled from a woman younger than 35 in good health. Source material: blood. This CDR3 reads CASSPGAGEPEGGELFF. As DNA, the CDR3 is TGTGCCAGCAGCCCCGGGGCGGGAGAACCCGAGGGGGGGGAGCTGTTTTTT.